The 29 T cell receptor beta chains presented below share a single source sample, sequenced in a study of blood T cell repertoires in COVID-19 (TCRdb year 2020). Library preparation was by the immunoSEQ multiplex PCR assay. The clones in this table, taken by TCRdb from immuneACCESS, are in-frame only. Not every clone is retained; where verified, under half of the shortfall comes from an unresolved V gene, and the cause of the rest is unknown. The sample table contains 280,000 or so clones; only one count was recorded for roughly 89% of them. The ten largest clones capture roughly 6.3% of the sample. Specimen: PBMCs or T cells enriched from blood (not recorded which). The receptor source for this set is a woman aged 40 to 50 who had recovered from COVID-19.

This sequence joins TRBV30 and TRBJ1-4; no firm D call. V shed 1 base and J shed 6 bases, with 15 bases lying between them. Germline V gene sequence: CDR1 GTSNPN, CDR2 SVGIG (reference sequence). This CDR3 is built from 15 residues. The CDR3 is CAWSALRGYYEKLFF. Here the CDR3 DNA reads TGTGCCTGGAGTGCCCTACGGGGATATTATGAAAAACTGTTTTTT.

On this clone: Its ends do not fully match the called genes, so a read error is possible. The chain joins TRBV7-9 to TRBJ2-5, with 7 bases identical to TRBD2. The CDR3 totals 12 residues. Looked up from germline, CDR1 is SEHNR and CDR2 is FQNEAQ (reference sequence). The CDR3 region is CTSSRGLNTQYF. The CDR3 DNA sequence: TGTACCAGCAGCCGGGGACTAAATACCCAGTACTTC. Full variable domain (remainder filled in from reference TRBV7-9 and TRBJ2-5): DTGVSQNPRHKITKRGQNVTFRCDPISEHNRLYWYRQTLGQGPEFLTYFQNEAQLEKSRLLSDRFSAERPKGSFSTLEIQRTEQGDSAMYLCTSSRGLNTQYFGPGTRLLVL.

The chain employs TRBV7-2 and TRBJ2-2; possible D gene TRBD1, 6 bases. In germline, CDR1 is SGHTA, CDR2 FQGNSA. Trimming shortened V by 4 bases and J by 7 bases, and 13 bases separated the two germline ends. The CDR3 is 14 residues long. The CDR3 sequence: CASSSNRVDGELFF. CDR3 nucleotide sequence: TGTGCCAGCAGCTCCAACAGGGTTGACGGGGAGCTGTTTTTT.

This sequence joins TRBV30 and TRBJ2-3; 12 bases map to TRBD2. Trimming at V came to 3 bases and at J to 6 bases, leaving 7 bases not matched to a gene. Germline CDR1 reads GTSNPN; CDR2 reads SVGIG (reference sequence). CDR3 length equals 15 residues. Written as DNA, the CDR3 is TGTGCCTGGAGACCGACTAGCGGGAGAACGGATACGCAGTATTTT. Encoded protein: CAWRPTSGRTDTQYF.

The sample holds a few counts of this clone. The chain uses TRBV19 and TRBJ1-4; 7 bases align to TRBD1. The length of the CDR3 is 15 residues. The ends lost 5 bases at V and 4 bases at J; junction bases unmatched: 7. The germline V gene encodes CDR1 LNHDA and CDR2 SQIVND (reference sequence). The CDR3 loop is CASSYSGTVNEKLFF. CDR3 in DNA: TGTGCCAGTAGTTACTCCGGGACAGTTAATGAAAAACTGTTTTTT.

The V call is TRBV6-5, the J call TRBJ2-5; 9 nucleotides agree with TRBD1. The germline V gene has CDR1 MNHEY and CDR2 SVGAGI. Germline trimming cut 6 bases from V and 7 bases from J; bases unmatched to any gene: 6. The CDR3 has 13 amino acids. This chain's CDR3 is CASRTGQGWTQYF. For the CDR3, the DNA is TGTGCCAGCAGAACGGGACAGGGATGGACCCAGTACTTC.

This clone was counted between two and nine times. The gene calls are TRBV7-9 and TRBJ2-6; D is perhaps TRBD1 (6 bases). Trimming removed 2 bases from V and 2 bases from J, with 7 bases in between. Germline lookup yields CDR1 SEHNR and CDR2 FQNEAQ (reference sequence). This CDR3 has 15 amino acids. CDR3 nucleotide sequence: TGTGCCAGCAGCTTATGGGGGCCTGGGGCCAACGTCCTGACTTTC. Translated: CASSLWGPGANVLTF.

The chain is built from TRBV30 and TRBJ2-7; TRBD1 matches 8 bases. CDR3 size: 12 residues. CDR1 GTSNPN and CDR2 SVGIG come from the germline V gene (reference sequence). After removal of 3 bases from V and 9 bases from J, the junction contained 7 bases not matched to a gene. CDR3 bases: TGTGCCTGGAGCCGACAGGGGTTCAGGCAGTACTTC. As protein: CAWSRQGFRQYF.

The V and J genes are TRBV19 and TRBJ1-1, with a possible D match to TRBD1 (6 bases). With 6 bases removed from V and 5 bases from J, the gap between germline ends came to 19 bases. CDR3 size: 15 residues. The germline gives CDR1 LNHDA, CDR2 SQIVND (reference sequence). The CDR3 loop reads CASRPVRGARTEAFF. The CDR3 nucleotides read TGTGCCAGTAGGCCGGTGCGGGGGGCTCGGACTGAAGCTTTCTTT.

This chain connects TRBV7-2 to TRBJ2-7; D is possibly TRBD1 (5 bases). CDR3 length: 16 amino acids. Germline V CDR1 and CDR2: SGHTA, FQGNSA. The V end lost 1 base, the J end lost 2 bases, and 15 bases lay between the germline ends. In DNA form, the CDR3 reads TGTGCCAGCAGCTTAGGGGGTACTGGGGCGGCCTACGAGCAGTACTTC. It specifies CASSLGGTGAAYEQYF.

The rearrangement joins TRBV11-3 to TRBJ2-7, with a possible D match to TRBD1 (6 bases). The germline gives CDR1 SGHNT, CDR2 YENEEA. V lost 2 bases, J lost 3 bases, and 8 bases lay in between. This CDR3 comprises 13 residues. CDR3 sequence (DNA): TGTGCCAGCAGCTTAAACAGGGACTACGAGCAGTACTTC. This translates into CASSLNRDYEQYF.

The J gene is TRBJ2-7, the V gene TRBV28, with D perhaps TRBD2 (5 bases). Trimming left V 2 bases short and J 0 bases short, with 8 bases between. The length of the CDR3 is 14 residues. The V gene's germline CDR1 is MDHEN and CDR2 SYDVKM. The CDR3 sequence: CASSLEGSSYEQYF. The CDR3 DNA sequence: TGTGCCAGCAGTTTAGAGGGCAGCTCCTACGAGCAGTACTTC.

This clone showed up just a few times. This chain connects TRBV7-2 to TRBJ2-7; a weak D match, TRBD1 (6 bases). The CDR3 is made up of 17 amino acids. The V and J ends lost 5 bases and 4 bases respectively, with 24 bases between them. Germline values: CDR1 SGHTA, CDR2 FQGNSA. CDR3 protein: CASSQFAANLGGYEQYF. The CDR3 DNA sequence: TGTGCCAGCAGCCAATTTGCGGCCAATTTAGGGGGTTACGAGCAGTACTTC.

CDR3 DNA sequence: TGTGCCAGCTCACCACTAGGCGGGACCCAGTACTTC. It codes for CASSPLGGTQYF. The V gene is TRBV18, the J gene TRBJ2-5; D unclear. This CDR3 region has 12 residues. Trimming removed 1 base at V and 7 bases at J, with 7 bases between. The V gene's germline CDR1 is KGHSH and CDR2 LQKENI.

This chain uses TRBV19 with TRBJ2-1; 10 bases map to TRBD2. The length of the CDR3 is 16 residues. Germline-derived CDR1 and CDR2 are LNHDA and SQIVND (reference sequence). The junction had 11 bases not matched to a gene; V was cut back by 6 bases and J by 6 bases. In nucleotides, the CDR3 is TGTGCCAGTAGCGGCCCGGGACTAGCGTCCCGCAATGAGCAGTTCTTC. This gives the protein CASSGPGLASRNEQFF.

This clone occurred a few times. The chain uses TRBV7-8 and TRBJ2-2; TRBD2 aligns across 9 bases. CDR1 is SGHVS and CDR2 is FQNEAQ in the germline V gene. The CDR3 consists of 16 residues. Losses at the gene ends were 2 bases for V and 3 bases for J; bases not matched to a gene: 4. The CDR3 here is CASSLPAGGDTGELFF. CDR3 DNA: TGTGCCAGCAGCTTACCAGCGGGAGGCGACACCGGGGAGCTGTTTTTT.

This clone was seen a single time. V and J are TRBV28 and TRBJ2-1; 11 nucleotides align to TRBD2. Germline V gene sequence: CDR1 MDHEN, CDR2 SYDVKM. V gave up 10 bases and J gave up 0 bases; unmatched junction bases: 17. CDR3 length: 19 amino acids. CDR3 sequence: CANQERGTSGASSYNEQFF. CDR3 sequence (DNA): TGTGCCAACCAAGAGCGAGGGACTAGCGGTGCGAGCTCCTACAATGAGCAGTTCTTC.

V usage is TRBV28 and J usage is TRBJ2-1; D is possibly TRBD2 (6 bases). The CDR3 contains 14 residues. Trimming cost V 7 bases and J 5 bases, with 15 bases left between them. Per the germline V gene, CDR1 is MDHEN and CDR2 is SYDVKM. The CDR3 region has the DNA TGTGCCAGCATCGGACCGGGCGGGAACAATGAGCAGTTCTTC. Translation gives CASIGPGGNNEQFF.

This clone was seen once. CDR3: CAISSGGNTGELFF. The CDR3 coding sequence is TGTGCCATTTCTAGCGGGGGAAACACCGGGGAGCTGTTTTTT. The V call is TRBV10-3, the J call TRBJ2-2; 10 bases align to TRBD2. The CDR3 contains 14 residues. V lost 9 bases to trimming and J lost 2 bases; unmatched junction nucleotides: 3. The germline V gene encodes CDR1 ENHRY and CDR2 SYGVKD.

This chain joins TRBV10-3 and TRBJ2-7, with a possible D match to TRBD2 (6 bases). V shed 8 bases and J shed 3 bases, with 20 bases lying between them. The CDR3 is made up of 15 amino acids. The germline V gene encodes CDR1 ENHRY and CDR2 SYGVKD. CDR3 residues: CAIHPQSGDLYEQYF. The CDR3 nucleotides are TGTGCCATCCATCCACAATCGGGGGACCTCTACGAGCAGTACTTC.

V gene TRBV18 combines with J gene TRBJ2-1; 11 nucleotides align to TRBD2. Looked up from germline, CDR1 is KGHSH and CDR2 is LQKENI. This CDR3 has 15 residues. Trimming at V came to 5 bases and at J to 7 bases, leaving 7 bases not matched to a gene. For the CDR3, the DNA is TGTGCCAGCTCAGCCCGGACTAGCGGGCAGAATGAGCAGTTCTTC. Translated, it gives CASSARTSGQNEQFF.

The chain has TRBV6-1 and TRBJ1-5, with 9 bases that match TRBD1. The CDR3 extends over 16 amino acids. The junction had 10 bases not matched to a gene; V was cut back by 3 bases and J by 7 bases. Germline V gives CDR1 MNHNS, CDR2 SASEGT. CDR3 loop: CASSDTPGQGGQPQHF. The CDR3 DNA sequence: TGTGCCAGCAGTGACACCCCGGGACAGGGTGGGCAGCCCCAGCATTTT.

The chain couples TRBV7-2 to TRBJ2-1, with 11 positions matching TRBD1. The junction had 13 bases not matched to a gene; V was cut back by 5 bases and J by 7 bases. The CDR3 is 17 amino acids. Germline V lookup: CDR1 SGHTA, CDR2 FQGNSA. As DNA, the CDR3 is TGTGCCAGCAGCCCAACACCAGGGACAGGGGGGCAGAATGAGCAGTTCTTC. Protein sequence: CASSPTPGTGGQNEQFF.

As DNA, the CDR3 is TGTGCCAGCAGCTTAGGTAGCGGGAGGGTGGCAGATACGCAGTATTTT. As protein: CASSLGSGRVADTQYF. V and J are TRBV7-2 and TRBJ2-3; TRBD2 aligns across 11 bases. Germline V gene sequence: CDR1 SGHTA, CDR2 FQGNSA. The CDR3 has 16 amino acids. With V trimmed by 1 base and J by 4 bases, 4 bases remained unmatched.

CDR3: CASSPRFKRVHNEQFF. CDR3 bases: TGTGCCAGCAGTCCTCGTTTCAAGCGGGTACACAATGAGCAGTTCTTC. The chain uses TRBV27 and TRBJ2-1; tentatively, D is TRBD2 (6 bases). The CDR3 has 16 amino acids. Germline V lookup: CDR1 MNHEY, CDR2 SMNVEV (reference sequence). Trimming stripped 5 bases from V and 5 bases from J, with 19 bases between.

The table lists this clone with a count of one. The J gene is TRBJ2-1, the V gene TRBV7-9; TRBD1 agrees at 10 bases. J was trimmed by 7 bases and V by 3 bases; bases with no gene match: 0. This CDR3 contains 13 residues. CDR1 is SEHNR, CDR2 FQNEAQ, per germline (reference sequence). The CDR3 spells CASSLGQGNEQFF. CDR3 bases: TGTGCCAGCAGCTTGGGACAGGGGAATGAGCAGTTCTTC.

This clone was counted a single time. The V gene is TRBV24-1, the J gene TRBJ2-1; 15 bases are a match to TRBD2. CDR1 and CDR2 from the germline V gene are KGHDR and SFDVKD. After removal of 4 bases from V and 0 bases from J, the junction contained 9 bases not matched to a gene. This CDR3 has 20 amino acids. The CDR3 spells CATSDTGTSGRLSSYNEQFF. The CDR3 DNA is TGTGCCACCAGTGACACCGGGACTAGCGGGAGGTTAAGCTCCTACAATGAGCAGTTCTTC.

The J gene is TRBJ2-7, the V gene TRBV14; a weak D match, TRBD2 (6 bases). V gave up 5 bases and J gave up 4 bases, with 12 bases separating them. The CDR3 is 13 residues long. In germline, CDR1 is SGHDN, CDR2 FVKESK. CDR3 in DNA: TGTGCCAGCAGCGGTGGGGGAGGATACGAGCAGTACTTC. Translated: CASSGGGGYEQYF. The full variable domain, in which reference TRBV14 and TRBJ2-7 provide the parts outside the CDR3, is EAGVTQFPSHSVIEKGQTVTLRCDPISGHDNLYWYRRVMGKEIKFLLHFVKESKQDESGMPNNRFLAERTGGTYSTLKVQPAELEDSGVYFCASSGGGGYEQYFGPGTRLTVT.

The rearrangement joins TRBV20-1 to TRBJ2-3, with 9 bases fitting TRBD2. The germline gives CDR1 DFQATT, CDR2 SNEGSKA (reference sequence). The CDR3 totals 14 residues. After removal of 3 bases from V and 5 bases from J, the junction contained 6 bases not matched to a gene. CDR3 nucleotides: TGCAGTGCTAGTCGGCGGGAGGGCCGAGATACGCAGTATTTT. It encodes CSASRREGRDTQYF.